This TCR beta chain is from a study of blood T cell repertoires in COVID-19. As for the study in general: In each case, the material was cDNA or gDNA derived from T cells, B-cell-depleted T cells, or PBMCs.

Per the study methods: The assay estimated nucleated cells by amplifying reference gene primers. Assay used: immunoSEQ multiplex PCR; TCRdb lists only in-frame clones, some missing. The DNA was the basis for D and trimming; V, J and clone size are from that table. The sample lists 140,000 to 150,000 clones; more than 60% were seen once. Germline V CDR1 and CDR2: MNHEY, SMNVEV (reference sequence). CDR3 length: 17 residues. The V segment lost 10 bases and the J segment 1 base; nucleotides outside the gene matches: 10. This sequence originates from a woman in her sixties or seventies with acute or convalescent COVID-19. The gene calls are TRBV27 and TRBJ2-3, with 14 positions matching TRBD2. The sequenced material came from peripheral blood. The CDR3 nucleotides are TGTGCCACCACACGACTAGCGGGAGGGCCCGGCACAGATACGCAGTATTTT. Translated, it gives CATTRLAGGPGTDTQYF.